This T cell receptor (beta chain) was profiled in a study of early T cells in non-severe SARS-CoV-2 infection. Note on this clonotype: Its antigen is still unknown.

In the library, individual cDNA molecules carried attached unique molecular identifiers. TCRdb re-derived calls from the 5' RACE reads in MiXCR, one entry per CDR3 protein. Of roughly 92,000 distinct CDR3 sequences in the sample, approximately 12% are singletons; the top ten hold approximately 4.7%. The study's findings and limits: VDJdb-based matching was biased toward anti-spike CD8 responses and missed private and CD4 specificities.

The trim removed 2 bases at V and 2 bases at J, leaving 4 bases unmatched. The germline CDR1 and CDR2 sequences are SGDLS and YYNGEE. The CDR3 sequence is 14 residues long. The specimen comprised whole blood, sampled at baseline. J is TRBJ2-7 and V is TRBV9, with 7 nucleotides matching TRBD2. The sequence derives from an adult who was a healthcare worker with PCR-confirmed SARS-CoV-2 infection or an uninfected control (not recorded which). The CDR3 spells CASSVSGNPYEQYF. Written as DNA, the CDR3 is TGTGCCAGCAGCGTGAGCGGGAACCCCTACGAGCAGTACTTC. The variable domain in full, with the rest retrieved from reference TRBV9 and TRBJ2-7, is DSGVTQTPKHLITATGQRVTLRCSPRSGDLSVYWYQQSLDQGLQFLIQYYNGEERAKGNILERFSAQQFPDLHSELNLSSLELGDSALYFCASSVSGNPYEQYFGPGTRLTVT.